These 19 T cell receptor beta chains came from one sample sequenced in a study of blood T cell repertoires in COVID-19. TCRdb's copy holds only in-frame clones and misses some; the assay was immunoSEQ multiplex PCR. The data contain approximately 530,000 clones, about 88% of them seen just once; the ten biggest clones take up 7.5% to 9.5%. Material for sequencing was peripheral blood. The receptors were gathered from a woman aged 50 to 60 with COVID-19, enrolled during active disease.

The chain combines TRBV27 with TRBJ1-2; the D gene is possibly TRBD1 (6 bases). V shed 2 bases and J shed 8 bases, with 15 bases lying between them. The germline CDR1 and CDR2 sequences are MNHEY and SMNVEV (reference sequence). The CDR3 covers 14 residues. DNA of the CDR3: TGTGCCAGCAGTTTAGTGTCAGGGGTTGAGGGCTACACCTTC. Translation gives CASSLVSGVEGYTF.

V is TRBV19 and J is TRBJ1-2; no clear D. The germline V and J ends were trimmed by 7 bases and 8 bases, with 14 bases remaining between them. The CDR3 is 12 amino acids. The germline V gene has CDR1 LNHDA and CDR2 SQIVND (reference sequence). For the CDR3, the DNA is TGTGCCAGTACCAATAATCGGAGGGGCTACACCTTC. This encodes CASTNNRRGYTF.

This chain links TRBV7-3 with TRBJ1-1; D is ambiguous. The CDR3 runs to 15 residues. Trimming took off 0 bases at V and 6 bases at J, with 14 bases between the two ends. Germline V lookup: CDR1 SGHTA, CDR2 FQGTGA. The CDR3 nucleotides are TGTGCCAGCAGCTTAACGGGCAGGACTGACCCTGAAGCTTTCTTT. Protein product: CASSLTGRTDPEAFF.

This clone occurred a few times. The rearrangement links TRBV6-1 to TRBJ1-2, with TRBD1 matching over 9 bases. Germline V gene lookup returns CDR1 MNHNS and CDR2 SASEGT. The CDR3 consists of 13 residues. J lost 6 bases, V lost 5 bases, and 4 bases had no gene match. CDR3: CASSLRTGDGYTF. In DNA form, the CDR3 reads TGTGCCAGCAGTCTAAGGACAGGGGATGGCTACACCTTC.

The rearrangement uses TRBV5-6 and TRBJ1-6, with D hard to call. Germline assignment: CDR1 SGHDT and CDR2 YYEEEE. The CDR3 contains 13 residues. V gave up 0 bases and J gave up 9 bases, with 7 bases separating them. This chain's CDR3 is CASSLVTGSPLHF. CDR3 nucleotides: TGTGCCAGCAGCTTGGTAACGGGTTCACCCCTCCACTTT.

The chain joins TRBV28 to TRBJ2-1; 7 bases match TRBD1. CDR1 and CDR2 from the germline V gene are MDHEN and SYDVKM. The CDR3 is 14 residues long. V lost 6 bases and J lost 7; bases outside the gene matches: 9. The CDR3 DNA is TGTGCCAGCAGCATACCGGCGACAGGGAATGAGCAGTTCTTC. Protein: CASSIPATGNEQFF.

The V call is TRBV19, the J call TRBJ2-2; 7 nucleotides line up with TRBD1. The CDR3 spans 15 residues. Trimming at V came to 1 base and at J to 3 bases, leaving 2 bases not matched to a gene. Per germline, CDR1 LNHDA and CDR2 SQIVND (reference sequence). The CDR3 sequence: CASSIVQGHTGELFF. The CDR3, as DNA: TGTGCCAGTAGTATAGTACAGGGGCACACCGGGGAGCTGTTTTTT.

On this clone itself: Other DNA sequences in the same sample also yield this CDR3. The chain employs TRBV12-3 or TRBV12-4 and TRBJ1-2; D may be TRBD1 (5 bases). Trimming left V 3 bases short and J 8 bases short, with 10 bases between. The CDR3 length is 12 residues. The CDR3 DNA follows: TGTGCCAGCAGTTTTGGGAGGGACGGCTACACCTTC. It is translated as CASSFGRDGYTF.

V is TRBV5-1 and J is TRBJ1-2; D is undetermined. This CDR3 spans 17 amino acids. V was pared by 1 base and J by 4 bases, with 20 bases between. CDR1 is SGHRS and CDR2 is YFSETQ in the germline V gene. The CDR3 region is CASSLPEGQATIYGYTF. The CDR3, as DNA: TGCGCCAGCAGCTTGCCAGAGGGTCAGGCCACCATCTATGGCTACACCTTC.

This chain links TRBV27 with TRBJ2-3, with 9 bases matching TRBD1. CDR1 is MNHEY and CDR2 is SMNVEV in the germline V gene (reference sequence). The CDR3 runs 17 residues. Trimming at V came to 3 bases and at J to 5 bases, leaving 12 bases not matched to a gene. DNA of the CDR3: TGTGCCAGCAGTTTCACAGGGGGCAGCAAGGGGGTAGATACGCAGTATTTT. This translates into CASSFTGGSKGVDTQYF.

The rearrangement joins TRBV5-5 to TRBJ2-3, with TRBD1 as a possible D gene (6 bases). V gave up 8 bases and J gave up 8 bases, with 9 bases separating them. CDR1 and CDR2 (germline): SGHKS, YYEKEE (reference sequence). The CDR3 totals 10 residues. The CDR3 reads CASEQGTQYF. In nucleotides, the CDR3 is TGTGCCAGTGAACAGGGTACGCAGTATTTT. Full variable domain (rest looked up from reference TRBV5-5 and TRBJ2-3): DAGVTQSPTHLIKTRGQQVTLRCSPISGHKSVSWYQQVLGQGPQFIFQYYEKEERGRGNFPDRFSARQFPNYSSELNVNALLLGDSALYLCASEQGTQYFGPGTRLTVL.

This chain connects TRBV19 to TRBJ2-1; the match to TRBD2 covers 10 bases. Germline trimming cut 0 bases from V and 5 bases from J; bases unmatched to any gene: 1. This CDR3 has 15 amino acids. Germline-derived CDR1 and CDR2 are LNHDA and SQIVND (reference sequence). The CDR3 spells CASSIEAGGHNEQFF. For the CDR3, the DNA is TGTGCCAGTAGTATAGAAGCGGGGGGGCACAATGAGCAGTTCTTC.

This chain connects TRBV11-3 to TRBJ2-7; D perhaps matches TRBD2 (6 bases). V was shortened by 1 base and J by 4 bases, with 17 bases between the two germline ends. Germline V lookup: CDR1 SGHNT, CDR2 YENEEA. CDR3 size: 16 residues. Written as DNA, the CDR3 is TGTGCCAGCAGCTTAGTCGCGGGGTCGCCTGGATACGAGCAGTACTTC. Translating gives CASSLVAGSPGYEQYF.

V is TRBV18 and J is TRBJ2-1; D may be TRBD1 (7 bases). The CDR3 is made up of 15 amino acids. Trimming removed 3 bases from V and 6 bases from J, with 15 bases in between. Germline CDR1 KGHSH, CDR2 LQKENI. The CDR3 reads CASSPEGASSNEQFF. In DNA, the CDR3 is TGTGCCAGCTCACCGGAGGGGGCTTCGTCCAATGAGCAGTTCTTC.

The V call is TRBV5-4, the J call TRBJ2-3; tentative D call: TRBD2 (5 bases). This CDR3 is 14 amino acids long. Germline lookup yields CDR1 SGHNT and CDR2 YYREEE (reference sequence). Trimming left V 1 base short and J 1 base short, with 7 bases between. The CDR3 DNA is TGTGCCAGCAGCTTGTCCGGGGGCACAGATACGCAGTATTTT. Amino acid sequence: CASSLSGGTDTQYF.

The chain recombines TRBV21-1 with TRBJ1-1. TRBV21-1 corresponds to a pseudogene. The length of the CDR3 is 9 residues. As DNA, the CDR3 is TGTGCCAGCAACTCTGAGGCTTTCTTT. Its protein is CASNSEAFF.

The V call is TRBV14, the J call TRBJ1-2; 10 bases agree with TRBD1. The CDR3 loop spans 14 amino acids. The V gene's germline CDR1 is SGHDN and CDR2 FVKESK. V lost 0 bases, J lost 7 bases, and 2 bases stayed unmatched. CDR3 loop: CASSQERDRGGYTF. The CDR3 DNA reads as TGTGCCAGCAGCCAAGAAAGGGACAGGGGTGGCTACACCTTC.

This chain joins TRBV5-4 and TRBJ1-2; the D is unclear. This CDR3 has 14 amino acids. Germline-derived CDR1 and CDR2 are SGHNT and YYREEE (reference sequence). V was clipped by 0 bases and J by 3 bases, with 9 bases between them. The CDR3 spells CASSLARRDYGYTF. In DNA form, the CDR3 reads TGTGCCAGCAGCTTGGCGCGGAGGGACTATGGCTACACCTTC.

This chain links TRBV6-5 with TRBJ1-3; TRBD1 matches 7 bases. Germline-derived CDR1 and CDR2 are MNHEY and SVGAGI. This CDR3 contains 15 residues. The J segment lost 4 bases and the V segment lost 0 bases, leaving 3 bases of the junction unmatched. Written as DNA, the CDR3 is TGTGCCAGCAGTTACTCCGGGACAGTAGGAAACACCATATATTTT. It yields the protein CASSYSGTVGNTIYF.